The next 25 T cell receptor beta chains were all read from a single sample in a study of shared clonotypes between healthy human individuals. Sequencing used immunoSEQ multiplex PCR; TCRdb keeps in-frame clones, though not all of them. The sample contains 150,000 to 200,000 clones, 85% to 95% of which appear only once. Sequences were obtained from naive CD4+ T cells sorted from blood. As to subset: CD45RA+ positively selected. Receptors originate from a woman aged 25-40 years in good health.

This chain links TRBV18 with TRBJ2-5; 8 nucleotides agree with TRBD2. The DNA end is a closer match to TRBJ2-7, so the J assignment may be wrong. The CDR3 has 15 amino acids. Germline V gene sequence: CDR1 KGHSH, CDR2 LQKENI. The CDR3 region is CASSPDIAGLGEQYF. The CDR3 bases are TGTGCCAGCTCACCAGATATCGCGGGACTAGGCGAGCAGTACTTC.

J is TRBJ2-5 and V is TRBV28; 10 positions match TRBD2. The J call could be wrong; TRBJ2-7 is a better fit for the DNA end. This CDR3 is built from 19 residues. The germline CDR1 and CDR2 sequences are MDHEN and SYDVKM. Here the CDR3 DNA reads TGTGCCAGCAGTTTTGGGGACACTAGCGGGATAAGGCGAGGCTACGAGCAGTACTTC. Residues: CASSFGDTSGIRRGYEQYF.

The chain links TRBV2 to TRBJ1-4; D not resolved. Trimming stripped 5 bases from V and 7 bases from J, with 14 bases between. The CDR3 consists of 14 residues. Germline V gene lookup returns CDR1 SNHLY and CDR2 FYNNEI. In DNA form, the CDR3 reads TGTGCCAGCAGTTTTCAAAGCTCGGGTGAAAAACTGTTTTTT. Residues: CASSFQSSGEKLFF.

In its sample, this clone was seen once. V usage is TRBV27 and J usage is TRBJ2-2; no definite D call. CDR1 is MNHEY, CDR2 SMNVEV, per germline (reference sequence). This CDR3 has 13 amino acids. Trimming took 7 bases from V and 7 from J, leaving 13 bases between them. The CDR3 region is CASTLSPGGELFF. CDR3 nucleotides: TGTGCCAGCACCCTATCCCCGGGCGGGGAGCTGTTTTTT.

The rearrangement uses TRBV6-6 and TRBJ2-7, with 7 positions matching TRBD1. CDR1 MNHNY and CDR2 SVGAGI come from the germline V gene (reference sequence). This CDR3 is 14 amino acids long. With V trimmed by 5 bases and J by 3 bases, 7 bases remained unmatched. This CDR3 is CASSGFRTGYEQYF. DNA for the CDR3: TGTGCCAGCAGTGGTTTTAGGACAGGCTACGAGCAGTACTTC.

CDR3 sequence: CASSYSQNTEAFF. In DNA form, the CDR3 reads TGTGCCAGCAGTTACTCCCAGAACACTGAAGCTTTCTTT. The rearrangement uses TRBV6-5 and TRBJ1-1; unclear D gene. There are 13 residues in the CDR3. The V and J ends lost 0 bases and 1 base respectively, with 3 bases between them. In germline, CDR1 is MNHEY, CDR2 SVGAGI.

This chain links TRBV18 with TRBJ2-7; 7 bases map to TRBD1. CDR1 and CDR2 from the germline V gene are KGHSH and LQKENI. The ends lost 3 bases at V and 2 bases at J; junction bases unmatched: 4. This CDR3 has 14 residues. Here the CDR3 DNA reads TGTGCCAGCTCACCGGGACAGTCAGCCTACGAGCAGTACTTC. Translation: CASSPGQSAYEQYF.

The chain joins TRBV7-3 to TRBJ2-7; 7 bases match TRBD2. This CDR3 has 14 residues. Losses at the gene ends were 4 bases for V and 2 bases for J; bases not matched to a gene: 5. CDR1 is SGHTA and CDR2 is FQGTGA in the germline V gene. The CDR3 spells CASSSGTTPYEQYF. As DNA, the CDR3 is TGTGCCAGCAGCTCCGGGACTACGCCCTACGAGCAGTACTTC.

The rearrangement uses TRBV19 and TRBJ1-1, with unresolved D. Germline V gene sequence: CDR1 LNHDA, CDR2 SQIVND (reference sequence). The germline V and J ends were trimmed by 1 base and 6 bases, with 9 bases remaining between them. The CDR3 extends over 13 amino acids. CDR3 region: CASSIVSSAEAFF. CDR3 coding DNA: TGTGCCAGTAGTATAGTTAGTTCCGCTGAAGCTTTCTTT.

V and J are TRBV20-1 and TRBJ2-1; D gene ambiguous. The CDR3 contains 10 residues. V lost 2 bases to trimming and J lost 4 bases, with 0 bases between them. Germline CDR1 is DFQATT and CDR2 is SNEGSKA (reference sequence). CDR3 region: CSARYNEQFF. DNA for the CDR3: TGCAGTGCTAGATACAATGAGCAGTTCTTC.

This chain links TRBV7-9 with TRBJ2-5; 14 nucleotides line up with TRBD2. TRBJ2-7 matches the DNA end more closely, so the J call is doubtful. The CDR3 is 18 residues long. Germline V gene lookup returns CDR1 SEHNR and CDR2 FQNEAQ (reference sequence). CDR3 nucleotides: TGTGCCAGCAGCTTATCCAGGACTAGCGGGAGGTCCTCCTACGAGCAGTACTTC. This encodes CASSLSRTSGRSSYEQYF.

The chain recombines TRBV27 with TRBJ2-7; D may be TRBD1 (5 bases). The ends were cut back, 2 bases at V and 4 bases at J, with 9 bases in the middle. The CDR3 is 13 residues long. CDR1 and CDR2 from the germline V gene are MNHEY and SMNVEV (reference sequence). The CDR3 DNA follows: TGTGCCAGCAGTTTAGAAGGGGTTTACGAGCAGTACTTC. Protein product: CASSLEGVYEQYF.

The V and J genes are TRBV19 and TRBJ1-2; 7 positions agree with TRBD1. Looked up from germline, CDR1 is LNHDA and CDR2 is SQIVND (reference sequence). V lost 8 bases to trimming and J lost 7 bases; unmatched junction nucleotides: 10. CDR3 size: 13 residues. CDR3 in DNA: TGTGCCAGTCGACAGGGTCAGACCGCTGGCTACACCTTC. Its protein is CASRQGQTAGYTF.

The chain carries TRBV5-4 and TRBJ2-1; 9 nucleotides line up with TRBD1. The CDR3 runs 15 residues. With 3 bases clipped from V and 3 bases from J, the junction kept 4 bases outside the gene matches. CDR1 and CDR2 (germline): SGHNT, YYREEE (reference sequence). The CDR3, as DNA: TGTGCCAGCAGCTGGGACAGGGCCTACTACAATGAGCAGTTCTTC. Its protein product is CASSWDRAYYNEQFF.

As regards this clone: Different DNA sequences within this sample yield the same CDR3. This rearrangement joins TRBV18 to TRBJ2-7, with 7 bases fitting TRBD1. The CDR3 spans 14 residues. Germline values: CDR1 KGHSH, CDR2 LQKENI. Trimming at V came to 3 bases and at J to 0 bases, leaving 2 bases not matched to a gene. The CDR3, as DNA: TGTGCCAGCTCACCGGGACAGCCCTCCTACGAGCAGTACTTC. Its translation: CASSPGQPSYEQYF.

This chain joins TRBV27 and TRBJ2-1; 10 bases map to TRBD2. Germline V CDR1 and CDR2: MNHEY, SMNVEV (reference sequence). CDR3 length: 16 amino acids. The J segment lost 0 bases and the V segment lost 6 bases, leaving 5 bases of the junction unmatched. CDR3 residues: CASSLSGRNSYNEQFF. In DNA form, the CDR3 reads TGTGCCAGCAGCCTTAGCGGGAGGAACTCCTACAATGAGCAGTTCTTC.

The gene calls are TRBV6-4 and TRBJ1-5; D might be TRBD1 (6 bases). Germline V gives CDR1 MRHNA, CDR2 SNTAGT. Trimming pared 8 bases from V and 1 base from J, leaving 18 bases between. This CDR3 is 16 amino acids long. For the CDR3, the DNA is TGTGCCAGCGAAGTGCAGGGGAGGAAGAGCAATCAGCCCCAGCATTTT. It codes for CASEVQGRKSNQPQHF.

The chain links TRBV4-3 to TRBJ2-7; 9 nucleotides line up with TRBD1. The trim removed 4 bases at V and 2 bases at J, leaving 9 bases unmatched. Germline V gene lookup returns CDR1 LGHNA and CDR2 YSLEER. The CDR3 contains 16 residues. CDR3 in DNA: TGCGCCAGCAGCCCCCTGGGACAGGGAGCGCCCTACGAGCAGTACTTC. It specifies CASSPLGQGAPYEQYF.

The rearrangement joins TRBV5-1 to TRBJ1-1; D gene unclear. Looked up from germline, CDR1 is SGHRS and CDR2 is YFSETQ. V shed 4 bases and J shed 1 base, with 11 bases lying between them. The CDR3 has 14 residues. This CDR3 is CASSTQTRNTEAFF. The CDR3, as DNA: TGCGCCAGCAGCACCCAGACGAGGAACACTGAAGCTTTCTTT.

The chain couples TRBV11-2 to TRBJ2-7; D gene unclear. Germline V gene sequence: CDR1 SGHAT, CDR2 FQNNGV. The CDR3 is made up of 16 amino acids. Between the trimmed V and J ends, which lost 2 bases and 0 bases, there was a span of 14 bases. DNA for the CDR3: TGTGCCAGCAGCTTACTACCTACTTTCACCTCCTACGAGCAGTACTTC. Encoded protein: CASSLLPTFTSYEQYF.

The genes are TRBV6-5 and TRBJ2-1; D gene uncertain. Germline loops: CDR1 MNHEY, CDR2 SVGAGI. Trimming took 4 bases from V and 6 from J, leaving 10 bases between them. This CDR3 comprises 13 residues. CDR3 protein: CASSLTAVNEQFF. The DNA for the CDR3 is TGTGCCAGCAGTTTAACGGCTGTCAATGAGCAGTTCTTC.

This rearrangement joins TRBV28 to TRBJ1-5; D ambiguous. Per the germline V gene, CDR1 is MDHEN and CDR2 is SYDVKM. Trimming cost V 2 bases and J 4 bases, with 6 bases left between them. CDR3 length: 13 residues. The CDR3 loop reads CASSLEVNQPQHF. CDR3 DNA sequence: TGTGCCAGCAGTTTAGAGGTTAATCAGCCCCAGCATTTT.

The rearrangement links TRBV7-2 to TRBJ2-5, with TRBD2 as a possible D gene (6 bases). The end of the DNA is better explained by TRBJ2-7, so the J call may be wrong. The germline V gene encodes CDR1 SGHTA and CDR2 FQGNSA. This CDR3 spans 15 amino acids. The CDR3 nucleotides read TGTGCCAGCAGCCTTAGTGGGGACTTAAGCTACGAGCAGTACTTC. Protein product: CASSLSGDLSYEQYF.

This chain links TRBV28 with TRBJ2-7; TRBD2 is a possible D gene (5 bases). The ends were cut back, 7 bases at V and 4 bases at J, with 17 bases in the middle. Per germline, CDR1 MDHEN and CDR2 SYDVKM. The CDR3 contains 14 residues. DNA for the CDR3: TGTGCCAGCACCCTAGCCGGGCGAAATTACGAGCAGTACTTC. This sequence encodes CASTLAGRNYEQYF. Complete variable domain (other parts from reference TRBV28 and TRBJ2-7): DVKVTQSSRYLVKRTGEKVFLECVQDMDHENMFWYRQDPGLGLRLIYFSYDVKMKEKGDIPEGYSVSREKKERFSLILESASTNQTSMYLCASTLAGRNYEQYFGPGTRLTVT.

V gene TRBV7-9 combines with J gene TRBJ1-4; 9 bases are a match to TRBD1. V dropped 5 bases and J dropped 4; count of bases not matched to a gene: 8. The CDR3 loop spans 16 amino acids. Germline assignment: CDR1 SEHNR and CDR2 FQNEAQ (reference sequence). The CDR3 DNA reads TGTGCCAGCAGCCTAGGGGACAGGGATTATAATGAAAAACTGTTTTTT. Encoded protein: CASSLGDRDYNEKLFF.